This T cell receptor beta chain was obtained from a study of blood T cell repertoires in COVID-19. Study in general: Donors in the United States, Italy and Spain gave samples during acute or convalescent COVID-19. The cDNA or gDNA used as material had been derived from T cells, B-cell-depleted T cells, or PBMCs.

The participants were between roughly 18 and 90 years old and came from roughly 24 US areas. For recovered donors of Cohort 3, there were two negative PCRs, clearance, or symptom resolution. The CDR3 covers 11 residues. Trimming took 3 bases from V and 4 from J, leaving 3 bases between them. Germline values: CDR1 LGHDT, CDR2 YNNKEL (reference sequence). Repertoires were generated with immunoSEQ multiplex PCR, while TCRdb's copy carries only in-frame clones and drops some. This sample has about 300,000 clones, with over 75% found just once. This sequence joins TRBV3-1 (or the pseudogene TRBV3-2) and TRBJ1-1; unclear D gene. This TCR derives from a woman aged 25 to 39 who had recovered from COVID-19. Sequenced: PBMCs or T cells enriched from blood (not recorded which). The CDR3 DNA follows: TGTGCCAGCAGCCAGAGCACTGAAGCTTTCTTT. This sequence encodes CASSQSTEAFF.